The next 26 T cell receptor beta chains were all read from a single sample in a study of cytomegalovirus exposure and HLA in healthy donors. The PCR employed 60 Vbeta primers together with 13 Jbeta primers. Libraries were prepared by immunoSEQ multiplex PCR; TCRdb keeps only in-frame clonotypes and omits some of them. This repertoire shows 120,000 or so clones, approximately 82% found once; its top ten account for approximately 20%. The sample was PBMCs. All receptors derive from a man aged 18 to 30 in good health and CMV-seropositive.

CDR3 residues: CASIAGQGPVAFF. The CDR3 DNA reads TGTGCCAGCATCGCTGGACAGGGCCCCGTAGCTTTCTTT. The V and J genes are TRBV6-5 and TRBJ1-1; 8 bases match TRBD1. The CDR3 runs to 13 residues. Germline assignment: CDR1 MNHEY and CDR2 SVGAGI. Germline trimming cut 7 bases from V and 10 bases from J; bases unmatched to any gene: 11.

The chain joins TRBV27 to TRBJ2-2, with TRBD2 identical over 7 bases. The CDR3 spans 17 residues. Germline loops: CDR1 MNHEY, CDR2 SMNVEV (reference sequence). Trimming cost V 6 bases and J 2 bases; bases outside gene matches: 12. The DNA for the CDR3 is TGTGCCAGCAGCCCAAGGACTAGGGCAGGAAACACCGGGGAGCTGTTTTTT. Translated: CASSPRTRAGNTGELFF.

The rearrangement uses TRBV2 and TRBJ2-7, with TRBD1 identical over 7 bases. The CDR3 is 14 residues long. Germline V gene lookup returns CDR1 SNHLY and CDR2 FYNNEI. Unmatched junction bases numbered 9, after V lost 7 bases and J lost 3 bases. CDR3 nucleotides: TGTGCCAGCACTGGCCCGGGACAGCTCTACGAGCAGTACTTC. Its protein is CASTGPGQLYEQYF.

The V gene is TRBV6-1, the J gene TRBJ2-3; 9 nucleotides line up with TRBD1. V lost 6 bases and J lost 3; bases outside the gene matches: 7. The CDR3 has 15 residues. In germline, CDR1 is MNHNS, CDR2 SASEGT. CDR3 sequence reads: CASRTGGTGTDTQYF. The DNA for the CDR3 is TGTGCCAGCAGGACAGGAGGGACAGGGACAGATACGCAGTATTTT.

This clone was counted between two and nine times. This chain uses TRBV10-2 with TRBJ1-4, with D tentatively TRBD1 (5 bases). Germline lookup yields CDR1 WSHSY and CDR2 SAAADI. V shed 8 bases and J shed 10 bases, with 14 bases lying between them. This CDR3 comprises 12 residues. CDR3 amino acids: CASQDSQGKLFF. CDR3 nucleotides: TGCGCCAGCCAAGACTCGCAGGGAAAACTGTTTTTT.

The rearrangement uses TRBV6-1 and TRBJ2-2; D is unresolved. The CDR3 has 14 amino acids. Germline CDR1 and CDR2: MNHNS and SASEGT. V shed 1 base and J shed 3 bases, with 6 bases lying between them. The CDR3 sequence: CASSEGQDTGELFF. As DNA, the CDR3 is TGTGCCAGCAGTGAAGGGCAGGACACCGGGGAGCTGTTTTTT.

The V gene is TRBV4-1, the J gene TRBJ2-5; 11 positions match TRBD1. V was pared by 5 bases and J by 5 bases, with 7 bases of the junction left unmatched. Germline loops: CDR1 MGHRA, CDR2 YSYEKL. The CDR3 has 15 amino acids. The CDR3 DNA is TGCGCCAGCAGCGACAGGACAGGGGGCGAGGAGACCCAGTACTTC. It translates to CASSDRTGGEETQYF.

This clone appeared a single time. V and J are TRBV19 and TRBJ2-5; a weak D match, TRBD2 (6 bases). Trimming left V 3 bases short and J 0 bases short, with 14 bases between. From germline, CDR1 is LNHDA and CDR2 SQIVND (reference sequence). The CDR3 runs to 16 residues. CDR3 loop: CASSISSRGYQETQYF. The CDR3 DNA is TGTGCCAGTAGTATTAGTTCCCGGGGGTACCAAGAGACCCAGTACTTC.

CDR3 coding DNA: TGCGCCAGCAGCACCGGGACTAGCGGGGGAACCGAGCAGTACTTC. Amino acid sequence: CASSTGTSGGTEQYF. This rearrangement joins TRBV5-1 to TRBJ2-7; the match to TRBD2 covers 14 bases. Germline lookup yields CDR1 SGHRS and CDR2 YFSETQ. CDR3 length equals 15 residues. V lost 4 bases, J lost 6 bases, and 6 bases stayed unmatched.

The chain links TRBV27 to TRBJ2-3; TRBD2 matches at 12 bases. CDR1 MNHEY and CDR2 SMNVEV come from the germline V gene (reference sequence). Losses at the gene ends were 4 bases for V and 4 bases for J; bases not matched to a gene: 6. CDR3 length: 16 amino acids. Written as DNA, the CDR3 is TGTGCCAGCAGTTGGGTGACTAGCGGGGGTGCAGATACGCAGTATTTT. Encoded protein: CASSWVTSGGADTQYF.

The chain links TRBV7-6 to TRBJ2-7, with D hard to call. V shed 2 bases and J shed 1 base, with 12 bases lying between them. The CDR3 runs to 15 residues. CDR1 is SGHVS, CDR2 FNYEAQ, per germline. The CDR3 protein is CASSLNMGLSYEQYF. The CDR3 nucleotides are TGTGCCAGCAGCTTAAATATGGGCCTGTCCTACGAGCAGTACTTC.

This clone was observed a handful of times. The chain carries TRBV19 and TRBJ1-1; 8 bases match TRBD1. The CDR3 sequence is 13 residues long. V lost 6 bases to trimming and J lost 5 bases; unmatched junction nucleotides: 5. The V gene's germline CDR1 is LNHDA and CDR2 SQIVND (reference sequence). The CDR3 nucleotides are TGTGCCAGTAGCCGGACAGGGATTACTGAAGCTTTCTTT. The encoded protein is CASSRTGITEAFF.

This chain connects TRBV5-1 to TRBJ1-2; tentative D call: TRBD1 (5 bases). CDR3 length: 14 amino acids. The V gene's germline CDR1 is SGHRS and CDR2 YFSETQ. V was shortened by 0 bases and J by 2 bases, with 8 bases between the two germline ends. The CDR3 bases are TGCGCCAGCAGCTTGGGATCAGGGAACTATGGCTACACCTTC. Amino acids: CASSLGSGNYGYTF.

The V gene is TRBV4-2, the J gene TRBJ2-1; a weak D match, TRBD2 (5 bases). Germline V gives CDR1 LGHNA, CDR2 YNFKEQ. The CDR3 extends over 15 amino acids. V dropped 4 bases and J dropped 3 bases, with 13 bases sitting between them. Written as DNA, the CDR3 is TGTGCCAGCAGCCCGGAGGTGGCCGACTACAATGAGCAGTTCTTC. Residues: CASSPEVADYNEQFF.

V gene TRBV30 combines with J gene TRBJ1-2, with 8 bases that match TRBD1. The V gene end was trimmed by 7 bases and the J gene end by 7 bases; junction bases not matched to a gene: 5. The germline CDR1 and CDR2 sequences are GTSNPN and SVGIG (reference sequence). The CDR3 totals 11 residues. CDR3 nucleotides: TGTGCCTCCAGGACAGGGTTTGGCTACACCTTC. Protein sequence: CASRTGFGYTF. The variable domain in full, with the rest retrieved from reference TRBV30 and TRBJ1-2, is SQTIHQWPATLVQPVGSPLSLECTVEGTSNPNLYWYRQAAGRGLQLLFYSVGIGQISSEVPQNLSASRPQDRQFILSSKKLLLSDSGFYLCASRTGFGYTFGSGTRLTVV.

The chain employs TRBV21-1 and TRBJ1-1; TRBD1, the D gene given by the table, was not confirmed from the DNA. TRBV21-1 is a pseudogene locus. The CDR3 runs 14 residues. CDR3 residues: CASRLRRGHTEAFF. CDR3 in DNA: TGTGCCAGCAGGCTCCGCAGGGGGCACACTGAAGCTTTCTTT.

The chain is built from TRBV7-3 and TRBJ2-5, with 7 bases aligning to TRBD2. Judging by the DNA end, TRBJ2-7 fits better; the J call may be wrong. CDR1 and CDR2 from the germline V gene are SGHTA and FQGTGA. This CDR3 has 13 amino acids. The CDR3 DNA follows: TGTGCCAGCAGTCCTACGGGGGGCTACGAGCAGTACTTC. This gives the protein CASSPTGGYEQYF.

The J gene is TRBJ1-1, the V gene TRBV30; 7 positions agree with TRBD1. The V and J ends lost 0 bases and 9 bases, in that order; junction bases with no gene match: 13. The germline CDR1 and CDR2 sequences are GTSNPN and SVGIG (reference sequence). The CDR3 has 15 amino acids. CDR3 loop: CAWSVQATGRWKAFF. The CDR3, as DNA: TGTGCCTGGAGTGTACAGGCGACAGGGCGTTGGAAAGCTTTCTTT.

This clone appeared a few times. CDR3 sequence: CASSSRGQVYGYTF. The CDR3 DNA sequence: TGTGCCAGCAGTTCGAGGGGACAAGTTTATGGCTACACCTTC. The rearrangement uses TRBV28 and TRBJ1-2; D may be TRBD1 (6 bases). Germline V gene data show CDR1 as MDHEN and CDR2 as SYDVKM. The V gene lost 4 bases and the J gene lost 5 bases, with 14 bases spanning the gap. The CDR3 extends over 14 amino acids.

The chain combines TRBV1 with TRBJ2-3; the table's D call, TRBD2, was not checked against the DNA. TRBV1 is a pseudogene. The CDR3 length is 15 residues. The DNA of the CDR3 is TGCACCAGCATTCTAGCGGGGGGGCACGAGGATACGCAGTATTTT. Encoded protein: CTSILAGGHEDTQYF.

Written as DNA, the CDR3 is TGTGCCAGCAGCGGTGAGGGGGTCCTCTACACTGAAGCTTTCTTT. It encodes CASSGEGVLYTEAFF. The rearrangement links TRBV13 to TRBJ1-1; possibly TRBD1 for D (6 bases). Trimming took 5 bases from V and 3 from J, leaving 16 bases between them. This CDR3 has 15 amino acids. Per germline, CDR1 PRHDT and CDR2 FYEKMQ (reference sequence).

This chain uses TRBV5-4 with TRBJ2-3; 11 bases are a match to TRBD2. The V and J ends lost 4 bases and 5 bases, in that order; junction bases with no gene match: 9. The CDR3 contains 16 residues. Germline CDR1 and CDR2: SGHNT and YYREEE (reference sequence). DNA of the CDR3: TGTGCCAGCAGCATCGGGGTAGCGGGGGGGCAAGATACGCAGTATTTT. Translated: CASSIGVAGGQDTQYF.

The J gene is TRBJ1-1, the V gene TRBV20-1; possibly TRBD1 for D (5 bases). V dropped 5 bases and J dropped 6 bases, with 10 bases sitting between them. Germline lookup yields CDR1 DFQATT and CDR2 SNEGSKA (reference sequence). This CDR3 contains 11 residues. The CDR3 reads CSASRVPEAFF. CDR3 bases: TGCAGTGCTTCCAGGGTTCCTGAAGCTTTCTTT.

This clone came up a few times. This chain links TRBV6-5 with TRBJ1-5, with 7 bases lining up with TRBD1. V was clipped by 10 bases and J by 5 bases; unmatched bases: 11. Germline CDR1 is MNHEY and CDR2 is SVGAGI. This CDR3 comprises 14 residues. The CDR3 DNA follows: TGTGCCACCACCAATGGACAGGAGTATCAGCCCCAGCATTTT. Its protein product is CATTNGQEYQPQHF.

This chain connects TRBV2 to TRBJ2-2; TRBD2 matches 12 bases. CDR1 is SNHLY and CDR2 is FYNNEI in the germline V gene. The ends lost 10 bases at V and 4 bases at J; junction bases unmatched: 7. The CDR3 spans 15 residues. Written as DNA, the CDR3 is TGTGCCACGAAGGGACTAGCGGGCCCCACCGGGGAGCTGTTTTTT. It encodes CATKGLAGPTGELFF.

The chain is built from TRBV10-3 and TRBJ1-1; possible D gene TRBD1, 6 bases. Per the germline V gene, CDR1 is ENHRY and CDR2 is SYGVKD. This CDR3 region has 13 residues. The V and J ends lost 3 bases and 11 bases respectively, with 16 bases between them. The CDR3 protein is CAISDGQPYWAFF. The DNA for the CDR3 is TGTGCCATCAGTGACGGACAGCCCTATTGGGCTTTCTTT.